This T cell receptor beta chain originates from a study of neurological immune-mediated disorders. Per sequencing run, 15-18 subjects together gave over 190 million TCR-beta sequences. TCRdb reanalysed the 5' RACE reads using MiXCR and keeps one entry per CDR3 protein. This sample has tens of thousands of distinct CDR3 sequences; under 3.5% occur once, and the top ten carry about 3.5%. This clonotype has at least ten counts. What it binds is unknown. CDR1 and CDR2 (germline): SGHRS, YFSETQ. The CDR3 consists of 14 residues. V gave up 2 bases and J gave up 11 bases; unmatched junction bases: 7. Study observations and caveats: Neither clinical nor MRI features showed any association with the multiple sclerosis repertoire cluster, and the authors stated that larger cohorts are needed. It was HTLV-1-associated myelopathy that showed the most TCR clonal expansion, while multiple sclerosis showed the least, falling below healthy controls.

The unsorted libraries were generated from a total of 2 million PBMCs, which had been stored in RNAlater at -80 C. Sample: PBMCs. This chain connects TRBV5-1 to TRBJ1-1, with 12 bases matching TRBD1. This receptor was taken from a man between 35 and 55 years old with multiple sclerosis. The CDR3 DNA sequence: TGCGCCAGCAGCTTTACCGGGACAGGGGGCGACGCTTTCTTT. This gives the protein CASSFTGTGGDAFF.